This TCR beta chain originates from a study of blood T cells in healthy people across ages. Turning to the study itself: Capture via template switching afforded approximately one barcoded beta molecule per two T cells.

Trimming cost V 2 bases and J 4 bases, with 14 bases left between them. Germline V lookup: CDR1 MNHEY, CDR2 SMNVEV (reference sequence). The CDR3 extends over 15 amino acids. This clonotype was seen a few times. As yet, its antigen is unknown. The second PCR ran roughly 7 to 12 cycles with a sample-barcoded 5' primer and J-beta primers. TCRdb called the 5' RACE reads again in MiXCR, with one record for every CDR3 protein. This table has approximately 1.5 million distinct CDR3 sequences, about 42% appearing once. Overall study findings and caveats: Underestimates were what the diversity estimates from one million T cells were considered to be.

Material: blood. This receptor was obtained from a woman under 30 in good health. V and J are TRBV27 and TRBJ1-2, with D unresolved. The CDR3 loop reads CASSLKGYLTYGYTF. The CDR3 DNA is TGTGCCAGCAGTTTAAAGGGATACCTAACCTATGGCTACACCTTC.